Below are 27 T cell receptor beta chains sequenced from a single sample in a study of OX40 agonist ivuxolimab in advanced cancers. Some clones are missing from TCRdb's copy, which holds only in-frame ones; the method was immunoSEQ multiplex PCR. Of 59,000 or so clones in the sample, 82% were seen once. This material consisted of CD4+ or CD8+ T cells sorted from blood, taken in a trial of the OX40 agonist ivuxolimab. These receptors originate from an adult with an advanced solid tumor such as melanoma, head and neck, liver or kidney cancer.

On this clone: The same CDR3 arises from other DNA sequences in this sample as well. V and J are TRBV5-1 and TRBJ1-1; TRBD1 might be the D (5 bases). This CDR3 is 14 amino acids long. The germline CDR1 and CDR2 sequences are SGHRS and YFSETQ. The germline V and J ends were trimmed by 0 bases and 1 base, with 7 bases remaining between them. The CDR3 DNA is TGCGCCAGCAGCTTGGCCACAGGGAACACTGAAGCTTTCTTT. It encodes CASSLATGNTEAFF.

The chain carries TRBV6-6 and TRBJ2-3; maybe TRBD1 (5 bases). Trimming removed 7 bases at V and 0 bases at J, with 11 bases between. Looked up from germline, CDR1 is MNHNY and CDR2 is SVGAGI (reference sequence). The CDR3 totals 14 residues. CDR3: CASTSTASTDTQYF. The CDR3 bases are TGTGCCAGCACCTCGACAGCTAGCACAGATACGCAGTATTTT.

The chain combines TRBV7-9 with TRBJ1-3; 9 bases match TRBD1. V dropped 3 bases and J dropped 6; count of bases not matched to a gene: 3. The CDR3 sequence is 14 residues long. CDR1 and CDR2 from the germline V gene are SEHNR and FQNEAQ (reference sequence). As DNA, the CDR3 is TGTGCCAGCAGCTTGGGACAGGGAGTAAACACCATATATTTT. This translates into CASSLGQGVNTIYF. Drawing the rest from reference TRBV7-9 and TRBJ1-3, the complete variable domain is DTGVSQNPRHKITKRGQNVTFRCDPISEHNRLYWYRQTLGQGPEFLTYFQNEAQLEKSRLLSDRFSAERPKGSFSTLEIQRTEQGDSAMYLCASSLGQGVNTIYFGEGSWLTVV.

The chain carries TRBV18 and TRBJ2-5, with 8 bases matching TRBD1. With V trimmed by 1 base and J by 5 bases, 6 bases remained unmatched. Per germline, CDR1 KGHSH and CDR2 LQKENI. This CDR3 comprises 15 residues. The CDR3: CASSPRRGPGETQYF. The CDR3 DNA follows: TGTGCCAGCTCACCACGCAGGGGGCCTGGGGAGACCCAGTACTTC.

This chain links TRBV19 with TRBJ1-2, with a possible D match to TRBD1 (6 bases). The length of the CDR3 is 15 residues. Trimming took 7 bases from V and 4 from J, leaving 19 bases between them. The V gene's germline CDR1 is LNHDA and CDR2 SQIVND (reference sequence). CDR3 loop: CASKIGDTSFYGYTF. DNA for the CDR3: TGTGCCAGTAAAATAGGGGACACAAGTTTCTATGGCTACACCTTC.

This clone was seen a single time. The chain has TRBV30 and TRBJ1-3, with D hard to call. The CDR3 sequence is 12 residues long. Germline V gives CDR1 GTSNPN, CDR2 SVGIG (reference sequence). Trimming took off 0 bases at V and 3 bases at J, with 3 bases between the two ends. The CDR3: CAWSVDGNTIYF. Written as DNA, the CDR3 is TGTGCCTGGAGTGTGGATGGAAACACCATATATTTT.

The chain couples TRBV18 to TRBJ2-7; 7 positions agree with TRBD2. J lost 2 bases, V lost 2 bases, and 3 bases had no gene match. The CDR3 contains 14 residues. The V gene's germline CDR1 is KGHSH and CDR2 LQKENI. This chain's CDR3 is CASSPSGTTYEQYF. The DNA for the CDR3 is TGTGCCAGCTCACCATCAGGGACTACCTACGAGCAGTACTTC. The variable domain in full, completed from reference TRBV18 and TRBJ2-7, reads NAGVMQNPRHLVRRRGQEARLRCSPMKGHSHVYWYRQLPEEGLKFMVYLQKENIIDESGMPKERFSAEFPKEGPSILRIQQVVRGDSAAYFCASSPSGTTYEQYFGPGTRLTVT.

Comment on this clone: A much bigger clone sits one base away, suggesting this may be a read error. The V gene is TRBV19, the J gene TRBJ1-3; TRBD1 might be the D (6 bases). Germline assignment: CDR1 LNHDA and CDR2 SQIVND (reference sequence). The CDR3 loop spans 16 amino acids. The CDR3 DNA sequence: TGTGCCAGTAGTATAGGAGGACAGTCCTCTGGAAACATCATATATTTT. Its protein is CASSIGGQSSGNIIYF.

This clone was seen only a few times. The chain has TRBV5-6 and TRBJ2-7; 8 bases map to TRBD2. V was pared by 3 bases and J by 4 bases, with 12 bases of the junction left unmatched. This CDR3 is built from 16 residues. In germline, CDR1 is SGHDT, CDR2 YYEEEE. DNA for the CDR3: TGTGCCAGCAGCTCAGGAGCGGGGGCCCAGGGGTACGAGCAGTACTTC. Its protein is CASSSGAGAQGYEQYF.

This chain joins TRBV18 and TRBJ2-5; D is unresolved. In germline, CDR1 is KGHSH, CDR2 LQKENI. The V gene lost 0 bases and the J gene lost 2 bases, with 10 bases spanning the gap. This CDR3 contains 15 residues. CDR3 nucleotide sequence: TGTGCCAGCTCACCACCGCTTCGGCCGCAAGAGACCCAGTACTTC. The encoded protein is CASSPPLRPQETQYF.

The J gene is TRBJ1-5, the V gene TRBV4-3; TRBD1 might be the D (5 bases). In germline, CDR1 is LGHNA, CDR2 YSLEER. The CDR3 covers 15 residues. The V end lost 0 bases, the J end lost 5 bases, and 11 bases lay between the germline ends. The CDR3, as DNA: TGCGCCAGCAGCCAAGAATTGGGGGGTGATCAGCCCCAGCATTTT. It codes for CASSQELGGDQPQHF.

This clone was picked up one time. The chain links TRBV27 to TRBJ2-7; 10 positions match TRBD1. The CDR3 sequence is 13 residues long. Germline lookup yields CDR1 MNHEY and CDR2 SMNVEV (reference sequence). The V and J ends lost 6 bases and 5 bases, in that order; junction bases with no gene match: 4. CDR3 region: CASRGQGFDEQYF. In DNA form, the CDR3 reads TGTGCCAGCAGGGGACAGGGGTTCGACGAGCAGTACTTC.

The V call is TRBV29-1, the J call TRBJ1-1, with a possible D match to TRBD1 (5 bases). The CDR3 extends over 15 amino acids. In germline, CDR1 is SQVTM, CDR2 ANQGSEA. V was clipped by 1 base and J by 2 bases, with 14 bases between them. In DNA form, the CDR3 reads TGCAGCGTTGAAGGCTCTCAGGGCCTCAACACTGAAGCTTTCTTT. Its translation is CSVEGSQGLNTEAFF.

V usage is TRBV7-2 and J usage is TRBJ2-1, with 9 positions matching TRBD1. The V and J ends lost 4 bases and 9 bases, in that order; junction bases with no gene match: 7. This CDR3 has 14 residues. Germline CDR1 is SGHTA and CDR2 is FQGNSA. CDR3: CASSSLQGAGEQFF. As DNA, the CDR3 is TGTGCCAGCAGCTCCTTACAGGGGGCAGGTGAGCAGTTCTTC.

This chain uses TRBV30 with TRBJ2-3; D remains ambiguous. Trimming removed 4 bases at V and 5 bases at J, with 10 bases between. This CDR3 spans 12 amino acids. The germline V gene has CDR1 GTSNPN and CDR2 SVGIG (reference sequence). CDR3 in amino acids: CAWTGVIDTQYF. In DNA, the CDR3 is TGTGCCTGGACTGGTGTCATAGATACGCAGTATTTT.

The CDR3 DNA reads as TGTGCCAGCAGCCTAGGGACTGAAGAATACGAGCAGTACTTC. Residues: CASSLGTEEYEQYF. The rearrangement joins TRBV7-8 to TRBJ2-7; perhaps TRBD2 as D (6 bases). V was pared by 5 bases and J by 4 bases, with 15 bases between. CDR1 and CDR2 (germline): SGHVS, FQNEAQ. CDR3 length equals 14 residues. Supplemented by reference TRBV7-8 and TRBJ2-7, the full variable domain reads GAGVSQSPRYKVAKRGQDVALRCDPISGHVSLFWYQQALGQGPEFLTYFQNEAQLDKSGLPSDRFFAERPEGSVSTLKIQRTQQEDSAVYLCASSLGTEEYEQYFGPGTRLTVT.

Here the CDR3 reads CASSRGGVQDTQYF. The DNA for the CDR3 is TGCGCCAGCTCTCGGGGGGGGGTGCAAGATACGCAGTATTTT. The chain combines TRBV10-2 with TRBJ2-3, with 8 nucleotides matching TRBD2. CDR1 is WSHSY, CDR2 SAAADI, per germline. J gave up 5 bases and V 8 bases, and 9 bases lay outside the gene matches. This CDR3 region has 14 residues.

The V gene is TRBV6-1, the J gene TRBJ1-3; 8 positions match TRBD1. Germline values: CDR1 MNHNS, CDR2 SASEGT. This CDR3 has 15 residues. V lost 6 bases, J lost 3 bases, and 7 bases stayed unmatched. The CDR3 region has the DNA TGTGCCAGCAGACCACGACAGGGGTTTGGAAACACCATATATTTT. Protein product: CASRPRQGFGNTIYF.

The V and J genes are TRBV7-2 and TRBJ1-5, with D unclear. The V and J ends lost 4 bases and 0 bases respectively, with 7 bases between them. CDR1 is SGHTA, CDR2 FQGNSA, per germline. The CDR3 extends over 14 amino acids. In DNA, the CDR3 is TGTGCCAGCAGCTACACACGTAGCAATCAGCCCCAGCATTTT. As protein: CASSYTRSNQPQHF.

The CDR3 DNA follows: TGTGCCAGCGCCCCGGGACAGGGAGACTACAATGAGCAGTTCTTC. This translates into CASAPGQGDYNEQFF. The J gene is TRBJ2-1, the V gene TRBV6-1; 9 nucleotides line up with TRBD1. Trimming cost V 8 bases and J 3 bases; bases outside gene matches: 8. The length of the CDR3 is 15 residues. Germline V gives CDR1 MNHNS, CDR2 SASEGT.

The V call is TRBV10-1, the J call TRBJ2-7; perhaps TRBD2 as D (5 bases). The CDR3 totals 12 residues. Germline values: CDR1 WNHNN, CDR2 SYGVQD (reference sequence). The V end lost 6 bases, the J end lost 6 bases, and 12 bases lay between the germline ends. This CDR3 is CASRSGRGEQYF. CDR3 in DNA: TGCGCCAGCAGGAGTGGCCGGGGCGAGCAGTACTTC.

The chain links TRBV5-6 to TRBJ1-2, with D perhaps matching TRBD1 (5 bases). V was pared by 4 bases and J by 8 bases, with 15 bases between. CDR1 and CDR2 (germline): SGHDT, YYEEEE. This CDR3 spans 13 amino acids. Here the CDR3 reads CASSTDRKRGYTF. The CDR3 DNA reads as TGTGCCAGCAGCACAGACAGAAAGCGGGGCTACACCTTC.

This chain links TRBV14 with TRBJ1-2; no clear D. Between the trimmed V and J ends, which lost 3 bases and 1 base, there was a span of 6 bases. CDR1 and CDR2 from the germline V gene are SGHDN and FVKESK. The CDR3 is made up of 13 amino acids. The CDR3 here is CASSQARNYGYTF. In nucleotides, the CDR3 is TGTGCCAGCAGCCAGGCCCGTAACTATGGCTACACCTTC.

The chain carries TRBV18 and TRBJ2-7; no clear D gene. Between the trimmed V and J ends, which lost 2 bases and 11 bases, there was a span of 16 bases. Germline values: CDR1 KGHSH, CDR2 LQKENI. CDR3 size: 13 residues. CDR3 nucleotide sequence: TGTGCCAGCTCACCAGGGCAGGCAAGTTGGGAGTACTTC. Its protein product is CASSPGQASWEYF.

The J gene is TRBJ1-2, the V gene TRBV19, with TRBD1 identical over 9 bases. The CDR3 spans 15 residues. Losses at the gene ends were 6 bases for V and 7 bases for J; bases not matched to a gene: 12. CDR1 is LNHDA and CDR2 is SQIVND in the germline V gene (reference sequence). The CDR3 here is CASSPRRDREVGYTF. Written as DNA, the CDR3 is TGTGCCAGTAGCCCAAGGAGGGACAGGGAGGTTGGCTACACCTTC. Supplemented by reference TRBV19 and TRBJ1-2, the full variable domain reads DGGITQSPKYLFRKEGQNVTLSCEQNLNHDAMYWYRQDPGQGLRLIYYSQIVNDFQKGDIAEGYSVSREKKESFPLTVTSAQKNPTAFYLCASSPRRDREVGYTFGSGTRLTVV.

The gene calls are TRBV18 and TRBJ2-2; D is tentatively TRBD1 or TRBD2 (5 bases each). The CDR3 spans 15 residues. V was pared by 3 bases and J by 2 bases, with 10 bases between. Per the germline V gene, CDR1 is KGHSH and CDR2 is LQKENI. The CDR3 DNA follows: TGTGCCAGCTCACCTCCGGGACCAAACACCGGGGAGCTGTTTTTT. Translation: CASSPPGPNTGELFF.

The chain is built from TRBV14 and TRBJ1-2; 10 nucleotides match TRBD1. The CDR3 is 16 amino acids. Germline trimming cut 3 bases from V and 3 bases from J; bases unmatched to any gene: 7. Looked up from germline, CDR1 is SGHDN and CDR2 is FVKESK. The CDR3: CASSQRTGGNYYGYTF. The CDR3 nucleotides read TGTGCCAGCAGCCAGCGGACAGGGGGAAATTACTATGGCTACACCTTC.